Listed below are T cell receptor beta chains from one sample, sequenced in a study of CXCR3-negative and CXCR3-positive naive CD8 T cells. Using the 5' RACE reads, TCRdb records one entry per CDR3 protein without DNA. The clone table shows 60,000 or so distinct CDR3 sequences, with the ten largest holding more than 20%. Source material: memory CD8+ T cells from blood. These receptor sequences come from a human donor in good health. Some clones in this sample may be carry-over from other donors' samples. CDR3s include the opening cysteine and the closing phenylalanine or tryptophan. Not every row has a clone size; where given, it reads once, few, many or a size class.

V	J	size	CDR3
TRBV5-1	TRBJ2-1	NA	CASSLANMRDRHLTLYNEQFF
TRBV5-1	TRBJ2-1	NA	CASSLFRDMPYNEQFF
TRBV9	TRBJ2-2	NA	CASSVGSGVTGELFF
TRBV7-6	TRBJ2-1	NA	CASSLVSDEQFF
TRBV6-2/TRBV6-3	TRBJ1-1	NA	CASSYGQTALNTEAFF
TRBV7-9	TRBJ2-3	NA	CASSGVATDTQYF
TRBV7-9	TRBJ2-1	NA	CASTPVPSGRSKGSNGSYNEQFF
TRBV3-1	TRBJ2-1	NA	CASSQDLASGGAGYSEQFF
TRBV29-1	TRBJ2-7	NA	CSVEDRSYEQYF
TRBV11-2	TRBJ2-5	NA	CASSFGPQYQETQYF
TRBV6-5	TRBJ2-7	NA	CASSYLQDGDEQYF
TRBV20-1	TRBJ2-7	medium-sized	CSVGDSLEQYF
TRBV7-2	TRBJ2-1	NA	CASSNRNEQFF
TRBV6-2/TRBV6-3	TRBJ2-7	NA	CASSHPRGGRVEQYF
TRBV11-3	TRBJ2-2	NA	CASSLVRGGGDTGELFF